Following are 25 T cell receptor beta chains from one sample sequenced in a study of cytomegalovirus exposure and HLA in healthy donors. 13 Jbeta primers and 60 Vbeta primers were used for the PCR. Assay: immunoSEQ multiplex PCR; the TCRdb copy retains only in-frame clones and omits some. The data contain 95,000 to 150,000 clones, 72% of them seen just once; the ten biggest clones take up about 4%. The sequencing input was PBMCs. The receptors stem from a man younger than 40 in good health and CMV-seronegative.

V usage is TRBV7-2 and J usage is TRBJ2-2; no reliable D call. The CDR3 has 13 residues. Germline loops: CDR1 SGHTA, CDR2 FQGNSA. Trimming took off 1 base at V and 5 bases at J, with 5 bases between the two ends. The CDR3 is CASSLEETGELFF. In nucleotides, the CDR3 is TGTGCCAGCAGCTTAGAGGAGACCGGGGAGCTGTTTTTT.

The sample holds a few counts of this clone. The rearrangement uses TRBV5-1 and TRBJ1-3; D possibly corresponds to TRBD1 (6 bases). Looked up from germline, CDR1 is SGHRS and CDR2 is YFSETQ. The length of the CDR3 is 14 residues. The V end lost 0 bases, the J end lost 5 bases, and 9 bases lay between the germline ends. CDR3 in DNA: TGCGCCAGCAGCTTGGAGGGGGGGCGAAACACCATATATTTT. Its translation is CASSLEGGRNTIYF.

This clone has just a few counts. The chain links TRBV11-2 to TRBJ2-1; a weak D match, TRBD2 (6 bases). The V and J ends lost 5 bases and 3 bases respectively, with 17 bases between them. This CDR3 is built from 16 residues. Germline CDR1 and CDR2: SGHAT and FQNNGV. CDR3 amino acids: CASSPRGDWFYNEQFF. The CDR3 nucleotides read TGTGCCAGCAGCCCTCGCGGGGACTGGTTCTACAATGAGCAGTTCTTC.

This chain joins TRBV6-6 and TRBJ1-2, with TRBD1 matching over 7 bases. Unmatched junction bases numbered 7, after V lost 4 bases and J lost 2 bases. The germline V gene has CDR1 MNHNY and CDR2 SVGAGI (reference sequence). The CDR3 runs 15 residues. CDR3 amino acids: CASSSGTAPNYGYTF. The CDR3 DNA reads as TGTGCCAGCAGTTCAGGGACAGCGCCCAACTATGGCTACACCTTC.

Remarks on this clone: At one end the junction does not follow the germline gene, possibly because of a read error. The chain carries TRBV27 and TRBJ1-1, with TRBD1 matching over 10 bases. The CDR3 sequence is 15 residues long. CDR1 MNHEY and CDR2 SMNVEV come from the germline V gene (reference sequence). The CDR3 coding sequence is TGTGCCAGCAGTTCGGACAGGGGGGTGAAGGGTGACTCTCTCTTT. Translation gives CASSSDRGVKGDSLF.

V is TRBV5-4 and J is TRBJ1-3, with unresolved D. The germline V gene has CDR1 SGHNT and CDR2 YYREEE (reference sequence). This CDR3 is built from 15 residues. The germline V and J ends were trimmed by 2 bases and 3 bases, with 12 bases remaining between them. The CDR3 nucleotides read TGTGCCAGCAGCTTAGACTTAGCTTATGGAAACACCATATATTTT. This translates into CASSLDLAYGNTIYF. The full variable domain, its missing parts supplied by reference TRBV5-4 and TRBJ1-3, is ETGVTQSPTHLIKTRGQQVTLRCSSQSGHNTVSWYQQALGQGPQFIFQYYREEENGRGNFPPRFSGLQFPNYSSELNVNALELDDSALYLCASSLDLAYGNTIYFGEGSWLTVV.

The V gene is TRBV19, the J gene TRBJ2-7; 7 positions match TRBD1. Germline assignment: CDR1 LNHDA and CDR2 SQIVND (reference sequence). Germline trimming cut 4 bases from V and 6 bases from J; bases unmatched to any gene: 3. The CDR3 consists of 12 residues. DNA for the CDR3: TGTGCCAGTAGTAAGGACAGGTTCGAGCAGTACTTC. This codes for CASSKDRFEQYF.

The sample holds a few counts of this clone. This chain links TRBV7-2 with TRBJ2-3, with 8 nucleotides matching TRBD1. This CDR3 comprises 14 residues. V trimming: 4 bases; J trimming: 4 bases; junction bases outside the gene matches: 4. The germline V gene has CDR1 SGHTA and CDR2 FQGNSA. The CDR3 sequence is CASSSDRVADTQYF. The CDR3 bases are TGTGCCAGCAGCTCGGACAGGGTGGCAGATACGCAGTATTTT.

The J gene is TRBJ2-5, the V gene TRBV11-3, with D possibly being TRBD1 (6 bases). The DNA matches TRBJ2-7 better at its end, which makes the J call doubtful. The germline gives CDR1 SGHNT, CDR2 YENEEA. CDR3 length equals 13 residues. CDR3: CASSRGQYYEQYF. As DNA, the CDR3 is TGTGCCAGCAGCCGGGGACAATACTACGAGCAGTACTTC.

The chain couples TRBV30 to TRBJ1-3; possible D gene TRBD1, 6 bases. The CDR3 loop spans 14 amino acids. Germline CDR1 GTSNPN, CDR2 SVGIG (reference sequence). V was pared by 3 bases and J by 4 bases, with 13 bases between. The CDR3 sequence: CAWSTGQGGNTIYF. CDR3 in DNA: TGTGCCTGGAGCACAGGGCAGGGAGGAAACACCATATATTTT.

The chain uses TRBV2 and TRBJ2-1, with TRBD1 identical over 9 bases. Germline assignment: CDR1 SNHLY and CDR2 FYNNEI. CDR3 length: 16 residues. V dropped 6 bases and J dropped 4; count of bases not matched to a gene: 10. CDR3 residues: CASSPPGTGRYNEQFF. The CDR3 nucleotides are TGTGCCAGCAGCCCGCCCGGGACAGGGAGGTACAATGAGCAGTTCTTC.

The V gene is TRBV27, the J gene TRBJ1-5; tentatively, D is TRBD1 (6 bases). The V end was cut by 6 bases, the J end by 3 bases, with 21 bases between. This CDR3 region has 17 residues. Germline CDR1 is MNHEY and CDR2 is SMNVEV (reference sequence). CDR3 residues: CASSPWGRGSVNQPQHF. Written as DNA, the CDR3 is TGTGCCAGCAGCCCTTGGGGCAGGGGATCGGTCAATCAGCCCCAGCATTTT.

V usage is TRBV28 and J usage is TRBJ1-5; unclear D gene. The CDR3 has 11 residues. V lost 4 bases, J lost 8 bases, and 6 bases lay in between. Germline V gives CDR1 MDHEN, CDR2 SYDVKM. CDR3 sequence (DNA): TGTGCCAGCAGTTCAAGAGAGCCCCAGCATTTT. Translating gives CASSSREPQHF.

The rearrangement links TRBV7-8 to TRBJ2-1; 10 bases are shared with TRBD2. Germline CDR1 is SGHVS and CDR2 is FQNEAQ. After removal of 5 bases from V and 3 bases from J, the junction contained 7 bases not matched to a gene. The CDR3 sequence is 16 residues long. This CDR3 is CASSRSSGGYYNEQFF. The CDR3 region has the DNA TGTGCCAGCAGCCGATCTAGCGGGGGCTACTACAATGAGCAGTTCTTC.

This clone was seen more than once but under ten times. DNA of the CDR3: TGTGCCAGCAGTCCCACTCAAATACGCCAAGAGACCCAGTACTTC. It codes for CASSPTQIRQETQYF. The chain has TRBV27 and TRBJ2-5; D is ambiguous. V was shortened by 5 bases and J by 1 base, with 14 bases between the two germline ends. The CDR3 extends over 15 amino acids. Germline CDR1 and CDR2: MNHEY and SMNVEV (reference sequence).

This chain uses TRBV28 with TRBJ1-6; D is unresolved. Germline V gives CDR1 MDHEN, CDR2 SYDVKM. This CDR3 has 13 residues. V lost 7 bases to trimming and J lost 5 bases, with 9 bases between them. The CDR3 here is CASTLLNNSPLHF. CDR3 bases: TGTGCCAGCACGTTACTTAATAATTCACCCCTCCACTTT.

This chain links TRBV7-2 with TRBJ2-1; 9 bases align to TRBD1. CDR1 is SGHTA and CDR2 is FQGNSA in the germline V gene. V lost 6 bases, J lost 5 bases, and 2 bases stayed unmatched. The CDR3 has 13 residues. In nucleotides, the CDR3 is TGTGCCAGCAGTTGGGACAGGGACAATGAGCAGTTCTTC. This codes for CASSWDRDNEQFF.

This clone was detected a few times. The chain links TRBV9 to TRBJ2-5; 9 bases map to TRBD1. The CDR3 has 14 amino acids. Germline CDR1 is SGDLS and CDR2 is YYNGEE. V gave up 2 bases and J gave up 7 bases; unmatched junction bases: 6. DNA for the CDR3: TGTGCCAGCAGCGTGAGGGGACAGGGAGGGACCCAGTACTTC. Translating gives CASSVRGQGGTQYF.

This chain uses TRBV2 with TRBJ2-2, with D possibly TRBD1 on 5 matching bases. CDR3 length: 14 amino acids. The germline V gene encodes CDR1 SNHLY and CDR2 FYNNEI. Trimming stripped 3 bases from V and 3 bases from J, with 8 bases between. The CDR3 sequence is CASSDRVDTGELFF. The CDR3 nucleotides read TGTGCCAGCAGTGACAGGGTAGACACCGGGGAGCTGTTTTTT.

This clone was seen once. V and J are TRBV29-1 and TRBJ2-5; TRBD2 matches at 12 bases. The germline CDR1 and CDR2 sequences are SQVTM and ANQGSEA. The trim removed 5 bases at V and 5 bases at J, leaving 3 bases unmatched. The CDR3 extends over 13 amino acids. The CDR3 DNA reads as TGCAGCGTTAGCACTAGCGGGAGGGAGACCCAGTACTTC. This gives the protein CSVSTSGRETQYF.

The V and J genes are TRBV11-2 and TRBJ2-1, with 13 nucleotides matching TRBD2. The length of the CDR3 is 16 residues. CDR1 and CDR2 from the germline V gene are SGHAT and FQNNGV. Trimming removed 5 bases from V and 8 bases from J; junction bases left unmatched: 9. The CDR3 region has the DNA TGTGCCAGCAGCAACTCCCCCGGGACTAGCGGGGATGAGCAGTTCTTC. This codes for CASSNSPGTSGDEQFF.

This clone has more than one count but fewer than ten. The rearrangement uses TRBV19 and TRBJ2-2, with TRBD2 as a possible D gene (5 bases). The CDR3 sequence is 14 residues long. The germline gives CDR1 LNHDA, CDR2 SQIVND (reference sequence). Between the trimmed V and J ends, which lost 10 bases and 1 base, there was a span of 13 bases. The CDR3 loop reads CAIRRSLNTGELFF. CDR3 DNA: TGTGCCATCAGGAGGTCATTGAACACCGGGGAGCTGTTTTTT. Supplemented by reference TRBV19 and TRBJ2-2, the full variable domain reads DGGITQSPKYLFRKEGQNVTLSCEQNLNHDAMYWYRQDPGQGLRLIYYSQIVNDFQKGDIAEGYSVSREKKESFPLTVTSAQKNPTAFYLCAIRRSLNTGELFFGEGSRLTVL.

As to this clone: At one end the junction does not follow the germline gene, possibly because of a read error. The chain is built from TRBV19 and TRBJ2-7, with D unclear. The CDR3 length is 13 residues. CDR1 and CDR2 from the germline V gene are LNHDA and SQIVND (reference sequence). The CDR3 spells CANSYGSSYEQYF. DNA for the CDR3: TGTGCCAATAGTTACGGGTCTTCCTACGAGCAGTACTTC.

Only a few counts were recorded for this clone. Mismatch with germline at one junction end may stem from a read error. Written as DNA, the CDR3 is TGCGCCAGCAGCCAAGTGCAGGGGACAGGGGGCTATGGCTACACCTTC. Translated, it gives CASSQVQGTGGYGYTF. J is TRBJ1-2 and V is TRBV7-9, with 11 nucleotides matching TRBD1. Looked up from germline, CDR1 is SEHNR and CDR2 is FQNEAQ (reference sequence). The length of the CDR3 is 16 residues. Drawing the rest from reference TRBV7-9 and TRBJ1-2, the complete variable domain is DTGVSQNPRHKITKRGQNVTFRCDPISEHNRLYWYRQTLGQGPEFLTYFQNEAQLEKSRLLSDRFSAERPKGSFSTLEIQRTEQGDSAMYLCASSQVQGTGGYGYTFGSGTRLTVV.

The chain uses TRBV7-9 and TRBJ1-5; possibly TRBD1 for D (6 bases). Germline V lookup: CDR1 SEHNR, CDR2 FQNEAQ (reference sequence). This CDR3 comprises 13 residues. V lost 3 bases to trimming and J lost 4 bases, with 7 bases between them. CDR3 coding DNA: TGTGCCAGCAGCTTCGACAGGAATCAGCCCCAGCATTTT. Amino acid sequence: CASSFDRNQPQHF.